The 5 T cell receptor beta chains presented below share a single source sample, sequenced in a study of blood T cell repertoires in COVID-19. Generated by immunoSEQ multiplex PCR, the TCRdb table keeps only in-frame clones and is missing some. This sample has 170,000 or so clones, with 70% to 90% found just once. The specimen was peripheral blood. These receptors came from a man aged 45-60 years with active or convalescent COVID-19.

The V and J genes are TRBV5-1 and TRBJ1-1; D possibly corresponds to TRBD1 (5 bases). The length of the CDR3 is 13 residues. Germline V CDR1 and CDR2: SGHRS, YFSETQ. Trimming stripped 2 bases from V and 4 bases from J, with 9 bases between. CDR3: CASSLGEGTEAFF. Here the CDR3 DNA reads TGCGCCAGCAGCTTAGGGGAGGGCACTGAAGCTTTCTTT. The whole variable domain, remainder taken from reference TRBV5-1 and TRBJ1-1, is KAGVTQTPRYLIKTRGQQVTLSCSPISGHRSVSWYQQTPGQGLQFLFEYFSETQRNKGNFPGRFSGRQFSNSRSEMNVSTLELGDSALYLCASSLGEGTEAFFGQGTRLTVV.

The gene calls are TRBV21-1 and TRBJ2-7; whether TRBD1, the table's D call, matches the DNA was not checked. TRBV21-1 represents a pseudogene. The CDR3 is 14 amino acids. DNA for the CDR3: TGTGCCAATCCGGGACAGGGGTTCTCCTACGAGCAGTACTTC. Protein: CANPGQGFSYEQYF.

The DNA for the CDR3 is TGTGCCAGCAGCAACCTAGCGGGGGGCACAGATACGCAGTATTTT. It translates to CASSNLAGGTDTQYF. This chain uses TRBV3-1 (or the pseudogene TRBV3-2) with TRBJ2-3; 10 nucleotides agree with TRBD2. This CDR3 has 15 residues. CDR1 and CDR2 (germline): LGHDT, YNNKEL (reference sequence). V gave up 5 bases and J gave up 1 base; unmatched junction bases: 3.

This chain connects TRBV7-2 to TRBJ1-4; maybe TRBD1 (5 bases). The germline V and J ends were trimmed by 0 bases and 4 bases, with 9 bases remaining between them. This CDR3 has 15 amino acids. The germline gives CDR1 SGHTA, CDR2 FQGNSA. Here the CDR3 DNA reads TGTGCCAGCAGCTTAGCAACGGGGGTTAATGAAAAACTGTTTTTT. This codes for CASSLATGVNEKLFF.

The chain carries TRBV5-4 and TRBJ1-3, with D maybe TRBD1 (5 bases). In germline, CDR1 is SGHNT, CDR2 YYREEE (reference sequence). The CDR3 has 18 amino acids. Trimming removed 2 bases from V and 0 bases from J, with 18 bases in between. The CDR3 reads CASSLRDRGGISGNTIYF. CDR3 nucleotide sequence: TGTGCCAGCAGCTTAAGGGACCGTGGGGGGATCTCTGGAAACACCATATATTTT.